The clone carrying this TCR beta chain was detected only once. The CDR3 is made up of 15 amino acids. CDR1 and CDR2 from the germline V gene are KGHSH and LQKENI. Trimming left V 0 bases short and J 2 bases short, with 8 bases between. This sample was included in a study of blood T cell repertoires in COVID-19. On the study more broadly: Samples representing acute and convalescent COVID-19 were sourced from the United States, Italy and Spain. Nucleic acid was either cDNA or gDNA, and it came from T cells, B-cell-depleted T cells, or PBMCs.

In the authors' workflow: How many nucleated cells were present was estimated from reference gene primer amplification. Clones were read by immunoSEQ multiplex PCR, and TCRdb kept only the in-frame ones, dropping some. Clone size and the V and J calls come from that table; the DNA yielded D and trimming. Here the sample spans 100,000 to 150,000 clones, about 85% being singletons. This clonotype was obtained from an elderly man with active or convalescent COVID-19. Material: peripheral blood. This chain connects TRBV18 to TRBJ1-3; a possible D gene is TRBD1 (5 bases). The CDR3 protein is CASSPPRQTGNTIYF. CDR3 sequence (DNA): TGTGCCAGCTCACCACCGAGACAGACTGGAAACACCATATATTTT.